This paragraph covers one T cell receptor beta chain sequence. Its cognate antigen has yet to be identified. There are no base qualities to consult, and no much larger clone falls within one base. Donors formed part of the validation cohort, which comprised over a hundred subjects and was distinct from the first cohort of under 750 subjects. The method was the immunoSEQ multiplex PCR assay. For the original study's pipeline: A statistical classification framework was built to diagnose cytomegalovirus status from the catalog of TCR beta chain sequences. The source is immuneACCESS, and TCRdb retained only in-frame sequences with V and J called. Part of the clones is not carried over; for the studies checked, unresolved V genes explain less than half of this, and the remainder is unexplained. V, J and clone size were drawn from that table, and D and trimming were deduced from the DNA. Present in this sample are over 100,000 clones, roughly 87% of which were seen just once. Jointly, the top ten make up approximately 1.2% of the sample.

CDR1 and CDR2 are read off the germline V gene as SGHTA and FQGTGA. V loses 2 bases, J loses 2 bases, and the germline ends lie 11 bases apart. The CDR3 runs 15 residues from the cysteine to the phenylalanine. Of all the DNA, just the CDR3 is kept, 45 bases in frame from base 1. These data are taken from a study of cytomegalovirus exposure and HLA in healthy donors (TCRdb year 2017). General notes on the study: The 666 repertoires of the first cohort and the roughly 120 validation repertoires were produced on the same platform, according to a later analysis. In addition to the first cohort of around 670 subjects, a separate validation cohort of 100 to 150 different subjects was used. The study aimed to test whether cataloging public T cell receptors could reveal signatures of past pathogen exposure. To predict cytomegalovirus infection status, the study brought together high-throughput TCR immunosequencing, statistical association of individual TCRs with disease status, and machine learning.

Results and caveats for the whole study, not just this receptor: In the study, approximately 160 TCR beta chains were listed as associated with cytomegalovirus. A few of the identified cytomegalovirus-associated TCR beta chains were confirmed in vitro to be specific for cytomegalovirus antigens. It was suggested by the authors that the approach could potentially be generalized to other disease states and immunological phenotypes. While some public TCRs were present in many individuals, most TCR sequences turned up only very rarely across donors. A later analysis found that TCRs clustered in the first cohort also tended to co-occur in the 120 validation repertoires, with 94% of cluster scores above 0. All 120 or so repertoires were used to score co-occurrence in the validation cohort in a later analysis, because that analysis had no HLA typing for the cohort. The classifier was reported to diagnose cytomegalovirus status with high specificity and sensitivity in both the original and validation cohorts.

The material sequenced was PBMCs. The rearranged segments are TRBV7-3 and TRBJ2-3; TRBD2 is possibly the D segment (6 matching bases). The source of this sequence is a woman under 30 in good health and CMV-seronegative. The DNA sequence is given as TGTGCCAGCAGCTTACTGGGGGGTACCACAGATACGCAGTATTTT. Its translation is CASSLLGGTTDTQYF.